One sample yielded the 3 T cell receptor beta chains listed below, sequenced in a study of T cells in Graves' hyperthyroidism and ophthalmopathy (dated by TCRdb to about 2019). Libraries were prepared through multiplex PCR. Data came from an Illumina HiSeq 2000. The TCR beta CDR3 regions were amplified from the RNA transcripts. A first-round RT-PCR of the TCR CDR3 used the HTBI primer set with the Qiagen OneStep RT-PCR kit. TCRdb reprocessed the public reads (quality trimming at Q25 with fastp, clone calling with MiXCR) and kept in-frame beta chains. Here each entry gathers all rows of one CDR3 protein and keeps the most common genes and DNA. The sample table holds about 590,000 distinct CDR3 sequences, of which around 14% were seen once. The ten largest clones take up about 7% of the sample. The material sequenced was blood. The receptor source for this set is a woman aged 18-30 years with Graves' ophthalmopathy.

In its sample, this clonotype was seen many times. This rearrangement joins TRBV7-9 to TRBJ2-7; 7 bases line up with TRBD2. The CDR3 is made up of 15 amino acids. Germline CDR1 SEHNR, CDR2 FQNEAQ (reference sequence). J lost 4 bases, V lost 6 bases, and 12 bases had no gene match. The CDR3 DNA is TGTGCCAGCAGTCCGGCCAGCGGGACTCAATACGAGCAGTACTTC. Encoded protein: CASSPASGTQYEQYF.

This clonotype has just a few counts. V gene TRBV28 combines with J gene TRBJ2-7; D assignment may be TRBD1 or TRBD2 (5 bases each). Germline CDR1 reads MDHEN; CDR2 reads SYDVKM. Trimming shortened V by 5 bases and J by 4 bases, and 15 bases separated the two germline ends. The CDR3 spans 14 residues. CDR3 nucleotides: TGTGCCAGCAGTCAGGGACCGATTTCTTACGAGCAGTACTTC. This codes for CASSQGPISYEQYF.

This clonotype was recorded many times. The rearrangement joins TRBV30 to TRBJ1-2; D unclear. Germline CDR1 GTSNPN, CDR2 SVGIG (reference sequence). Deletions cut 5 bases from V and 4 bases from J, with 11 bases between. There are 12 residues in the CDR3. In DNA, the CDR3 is TGTGCCTGGGTAGGCAGAAGCTATGGCTACACCTTC. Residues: CAWVGRSYGYTF.